This T cell receptor (beta chain) was observed in a study of blood T cell repertoires in COVID-19. Study-wide background: PBMCs, B-cell-depleted T cells, or T cells were the source of the cDNA or gDNA that made up the material.

Profiled with immunoSEQ multiplex PCR; TCRdb holds only in-frame clones, not every one. The sample contains over 150,000 clones, over 65% of which appear only once. V was cut by 3 bases and J by 10 bases, with 9 bases left in between. There are 12 residues in the CDR3. Per the germline V gene, CDR1 is SEHNR and CDR2 is FQNEAQ (reference sequence). The sequence came from a man aged 80 or over with acute or convalescent COVID-19. The sample was peripheral blood. The V call is TRBV7-9, the J call TRBJ1-4; D gene ambiguous. The CDR3: CASSFGGGKLFF. CDR3 bases: TGTGCCAGCAGCTTCGGAGGCGGAAAACTGTTTTTT.